A single sample gave rise to the 24 T cell receptor beta chains below, sequenced in a study of T cell responses to AZD1222 COVID-19 vaccine. Repertoires were generated with immunoSEQ multiplex PCR, while TCRdb's copy carries only in-frame clones and drops some. The sample has more than 110,000 clones, 90% to 95% seen once. Specimen: peripheral blood, collected 28 days after the second AZD1222 dose. These receptor sequences come from an adult who received the AZD1222 COVID-19 vaccine.

J is TRBJ2-4 and V is TRBV4-1; 8 bases fit TRBD2. V gave up 1 base and J gave up 7 bases; unmatched junction bases: 6. This CDR3 comprises 15 residues. Germline V gene data show CDR1 as MGHRA and CDR2 as YSYEKL. CDR3 bases: TGCGCCAGCAGCCAAGGAGCGGGAGTTCCCAACATTCAGTACTTC. Translating gives CASSQGAGVPNIQYF.

The chain has TRBV4-2 and TRBJ1-2; 10 bases fit TRBD1. The CDR3 runs to 15 residues. Germline loops: CDR1 LGHNA, CDR2 YNFKEQ. The trim removed 1 base at V and 1 base at J, leaving 0 bases unmatched. CDR3 sequence reads: CASSQGTGGNYGYTF. The CDR3, as DNA: TGTGCCAGCAGCCAAGGGACAGGGGGTAACTATGGCTACACCTTC.

The rearrangement links TRBV5-5 to TRBJ2-7; D gene uncertain. CDR1 is SGHKS and CDR2 is YYEKEE in the germline V gene (reference sequence). The CDR3 sequence is 13 residues long. V lost 2 bases, J lost 6 bases, and 12 bases lay in between. In nucleotides, the CDR3 is TGTGCCAGCAGCTTAATCGGAAGTTCCGAGCAGTACTTC. Residues: CASSLIGSSEQYF.

Written as DNA, the CDR3 is TGTGCCAGCAGTGTTAGGACAGGGGAGGGTGGCTACACCTTC. Protein sequence: CASSVRTGEGGYTF. V and J are TRBV9 and TRBJ1-2; 9 nucleotides agree with TRBD1. Germline trimming cut 5 bases from V and 7 bases from J; bases unmatched to any gene: 9. The CDR3 totals 14 residues. Germline assignment: CDR1 SGDLS and CDR2 YYNGEE.

The gene calls are TRBV4-2 and TRBJ2-1; D unresolved. CDR3 length: 12 residues. Trimming removed 3 bases from V and 5 bases from J, with 5 bases in between. Germline V gene lookup returns CDR1 LGHNA and CDR2 YNFKEQ. CDR3 sequence (DNA): TGTGCCAGCAGCCACGAGAACAATGAGCAGTTCTTC. It encodes CASSHENNEQFF.

V gene TRBV29-1 combines with J gene TRBJ2-1, with D uncertain. V was shortened by 2 bases and J by 2 bases, with 7 bases between the two germline ends. This CDR3 is built from 13 residues. Germline V gene lookup returns CDR1 SQVTM and CDR2 ANQGSEA. The CDR3 here is CSVERRAYNEQFF. In DNA, the CDR3 is TGCAGCGTTGAACGCCGGGCCTACAATGAGCAGTTCTTC.

The chain carries TRBV7-9 and TRBJ2-5; 7 bases align to TRBD2. The V and J ends lost 5 bases and 5 bases, in that order; junction bases with no gene match: 14. The CDR3 runs 16 residues. Germline V gene lookup returns CDR1 SEHNR and CDR2 FQNEAQ (reference sequence). The CDR3 sequence is CASSLHAGVSRETQYF. In DNA form, the CDR3 reads TGTGCCAGCAGCCTACATGCGGGAGTTTCTAGGGAGACCCAGTACTTC.

The chain recombines TRBV6-5 with TRBJ2-2; the D is unclear. The CDR3 has 13 amino acids. Deletions cut 8 bases from V and 2 bases from J, with 9 bases between. Germline V lookup: CDR1 MNHEY, CDR2 SVGAGI. Written as DNA, the CDR3 is TGTGCCAGCCCGAACTATAACACCGGGGAGCTGTTTTTT. This gives the protein CASPNYNTGELFF.

V gene TRBV30 combines with J gene TRBJ1-1; perhaps TRBD1 as D (5 bases). Per the germline V gene, CDR1 is GTSNPN and CDR2 is SVGIG (reference sequence). The CDR3 runs to 14 residues. V was clipped by 4 bases and J by 0 bases, with 12 bases between them. The CDR3 here is CAWNGAVMNTEAFF. CDR3 sequence (DNA): TGTGCCTGGAACGGGGCCGTGATGAACACTGAAGCTTTCTTT.

The chain combines TRBV6-5 with TRBJ2-1; TRBD2 matches at 9 bases. The CDR3 runs to 11 residues. The germline CDR1 and CDR2 sequences are MNHEY and SVGAGI. Germline trimming cut 8 bases from V and 13 bases from J; bases unmatched to any gene: 6. CDR3 sequence: CASARGGDQFF. The CDR3 region has the DNA TGTGCCAGCGCACGCGGGGGGGACCAGTTCTTC.

The chain has TRBV24-1 and TRBJ1-2, with D possibly being TRBD1 (5 bases). V lost 2 bases and J 7 bases, leaving 10 bases between the germline ends. Germline-derived CDR1 and CDR2 are KGHDR and SFDVKD. The CDR3 has 13 residues. The DNA of the CDR3 is TGTGCCACCAGTGATTGGCAGGGAAGTGGCTACACCTTC. Translation: CATSDWQGSGYTF.

The DNA for the CDR3 is TGTGCCAGCAGTTTAAGGGACAGCACAGATACGCAGTATTTT. Translation gives CASSLRDSTDTQYF. This chain connects TRBV28 to TRBJ2-3; D possibly uses TRBD1 or TRBD2 (5 bases each). V was pared by 2 bases and J by 0 bases, with 6 bases between. From germline, CDR1 is MDHEN and CDR2 SYDVKM. The CDR3 has 14 residues. Combining the CDR3 with reference TRBV28 and TRBJ2-3 gives the whole variable domain DVKVTQSSRYLVKRTGEKVFLECVQDMDHENMFWYRQDPGLGLRLIYFSYDVKMKEKGDIPEGYSVSREKKERFSLILESASTNQTSMYLCASSLRDSTDTQYFGPGTRLTVL.

The chain carries TRBV4-2 and TRBJ2-1, with D unclear. This CDR3 has 16 residues. Germline CDR1 LGHNA, CDR2 YNFKEQ. Between the trimmed V and J ends, which lost 5 bases and 0 bases, there was a span of 14 bases. The CDR3 DNA sequence: TGTGCCAGCAGCACTCACGCCCGGAGCTCCTACAATGAGCAGTTCTTC. As protein: CASSTHARSSYNEQFF.

This clone was picked up one time. The CDR3 nucleotides are TGCGCCAGCAGCTTGGGTCCGGCGGATGGCTACACCTTC. Translation: CASSLGPADGYTF. The rearrangement joins TRBV5-1 to TRBJ1-2; no clear D. Trimming removed 0 bases at V and 6 bases at J, with 9 bases between. The CDR3 covers 13 residues. Germline lookup yields CDR1 SGHRS and CDR2 YFSETQ.

This chain joins TRBV6-5 and TRBJ1-1; D call uncertain. Germline values: CDR1 MNHEY, CDR2 SVGAGI. The CDR3 runs to 14 residues. V lost 6 bases to trimming and J lost 8 bases, with 19 bases between them. CDR3 nucleotides: TGTGCCAGCAGAGGCTCCGGGAACCTAAGAGAAGCTTTCTTT. Encoded protein: CASRGSGNLREAFF.

V usage is TRBV6-6 and J usage is TRBJ2-1; the D gene is possibly TRBD1 (6 bases). Between the trimmed V and J ends, which lost 0 bases and 1 base, there was a span of 10 bases. CDR1 is MNHNY and CDR2 is SVGAGI in the germline V gene (reference sequence). The CDR3 has 16 residues. The CDR3 bases are TGTGCCAGCAGTTACTCAGGGCAGGGGTCCTACAATGAGCAGTTCTTC. Translation gives CASSYSGQGSYNEQFF.

This chain joins TRBV19 and TRBJ1-1; TRBD1 is a possible D gene (5 bases). Germline loops: CDR1 LNHDA, CDR2 SQIVND (reference sequence). CDR3 length: 14 residues. Trimming left V 7 bases short and J 5 bases short, with 17 bases between. CDR3 sequence reads: CASTPITGGTEAFF. The CDR3 DNA is TGTGCCAGTACCCCGATCACAGGAGGGACTGAAGCTTTCTTT.

The genes are TRBV11-2 and TRBJ2-7; 9 bases line up with TRBD1. The trim removed 2 bases at V and 6 bases at J, leaving 17 bases unmatched. Germline CDR1 and CDR2: SGHAT and FQNNGV. CDR3 length: 18 amino acids. The CDR3 DNA follows: TGTGCCAGCAGCTTATATCGGCTCGCGGGACAGGGCCTACTCGAGCAGTACTTC. Amino acid sequence: CASSLYRLAGQGLLEQYF.

The V gene is TRBV2, the J gene TRBJ2-1, with D unclear. The germline CDR1 and CDR2 sequences are SNHLY and FYNNEI. Trimming removed 3 bases at V and 0 bases at J, with 9 bases between. The length of the CDR3 is 15 residues. The CDR3 coding sequence is TGTGCCAGCAGTGACGACACGAGCTCCTACAATGAGCAGTTCTTC. Its protein product is CASSDDTSSYNEQFF.

The V gene is TRBV18, the J gene TRBJ2-7; D is unresolved. Trimming took off 5 bases at V and 4 bases at J, with 9 bases between the two ends. The CDR3 length is 12 residues. Germline V gives CDR1 KGHSH, CDR2 LQKENI. CDR3 nucleotides: TGTGCCAGCTCAGCTCTCCTTTACGAGCAGTACTTC. Translated, it gives CASSALLYEQYF.

The rearrangement links TRBV7-2 to TRBJ2-3, with D possibly being TRBD1 (5 bases). Germline loops: CDR1 SGHTA, CDR2 FQGNSA. Trimming took off 4 bases at V and 4 bases at J, with 9 bases between the two ends. CDR3 length equals 13 residues. As DNA, the CDR3 is TGTGCCAGCAGCTCGACAGCCCCAGATACGCAGTATTTT. Translating it yields CASSSTAPDTQYF.

J is TRBJ2-7 and V is TRBV4-1; D perhaps matches TRBD2 (5 bases). Germline V gene lookup returns CDR1 MGHRA and CDR2 YSYEKL. Trimming shortened V by 4 bases and J by 2 bases, and 9 bases separated the two germline ends. This CDR3 has 13 residues. The CDR3: CASSPGYPYEQYF. CDR3 nucleotides: TGCGCCAGCAGCCCGGGATACCCCTACGAGCAGTACTTC.

The chain is built from TRBV2 and TRBJ2-1; 10 positions match TRBD2. The CDR3 loop spans 17 amino acids. The V and J ends lost 3 bases and 7 bases, in that order; junction bases with no gene match: 12. Germline CDR1 and CDR2: SNHLY and FYNNEI. CDR3 amino acids: CASSDLGGLALVNEQFF. The CDR3 nucleotides are TGTGCCAGCAGTGACTTAGGGGGACTAGCGCTAGTGAATGAGCAGTTCTTC.

This chain uses TRBV3-1 (or the pseudogene TRBV3-2) with TRBJ1-1; no clear D. Looked up from germline, CDR1 is LGHDT and CDR2 is YNNKEL (reference sequence). V lost 4 bases to trimming and J lost 1 base, with 7 bases between them. The CDR3 contains 13 residues. CDR3 protein: CASSLSGNTEAFF. CDR3 DNA sequence: TGTGCCAGCAGCCTAAGTGGGAACACTGAAGCTTTCTTT.